This TCR beta chain derives from a study of CD8+ T cells in alopecia areata. Study results and limitations: Lesional scalp exceeded normal scalp in clonality, especially in alopecia totalis/universalis.

The treatment here: oral pan-JAK inhibitor, 5-10 mg twice daily. Extraction and reverse transcription of RNA yielded cDNA as the sequencing template. Produced via immunoSEQ multiplex PCR; TCRdb's table is partial and in-frame only. The profile shows some 190,000 clones, just over 65% of them singletons. With respect to this clone: The antigen is unknown.

CDR1 is MGHRA, CDR2 YSYEKL, per germline. With 3 bases removed from V and 2 bases from J, the gap between germline ends came to 12 bases. CDR3 length: 15 residues. This TCR came from a human donor with alopecia areata. The material was CD4+ T cells sorted from blood, obtained at approximately week 42, from a patient treated with tofacitinib. The chain carries TRBV4-1 and TRBJ2-3; D is uncertain. CDR3: CASSQGGHPTDTQYF. The CDR3 DNA follows: TGCGCCAGCAGCCAGGGTGGGCACCCCACAGATACGCAGTATTTT.